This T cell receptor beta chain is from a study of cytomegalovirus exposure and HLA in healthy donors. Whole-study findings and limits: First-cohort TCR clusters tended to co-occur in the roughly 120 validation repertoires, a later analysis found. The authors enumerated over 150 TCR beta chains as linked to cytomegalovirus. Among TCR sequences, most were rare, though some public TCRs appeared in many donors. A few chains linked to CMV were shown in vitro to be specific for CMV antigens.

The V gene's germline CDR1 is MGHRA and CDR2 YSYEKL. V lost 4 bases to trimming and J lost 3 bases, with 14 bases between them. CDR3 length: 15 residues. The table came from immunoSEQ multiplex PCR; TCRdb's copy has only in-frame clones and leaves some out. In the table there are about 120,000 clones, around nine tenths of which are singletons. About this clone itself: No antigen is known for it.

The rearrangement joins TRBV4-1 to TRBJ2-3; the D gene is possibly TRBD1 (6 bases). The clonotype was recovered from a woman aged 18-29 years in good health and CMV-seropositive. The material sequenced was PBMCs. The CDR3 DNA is TGCGCCAGCAGCCGAGGACAGAATCCTACAGATACGCAGTATTTT. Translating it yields CASSRGQNPTDTQYF.